This T cell receptor beta chain is from a study of human T cells and chemical hapten exposure. The CDR3 runs 13 residues. The germline V and J ends were trimmed by 4 bases and 1 base, with 8 bases remaining between them. Germline V gene lookup returns CDR1 SGHDT and CDR2 YYEEEE. Attachment of unique molecular identifiers to individual cDNA molecules was performed in the library. MiXCR, run by TCRdb on the RACE reads, gives a single entry per CDR3 protein. The top ten clones hold under 8.5% of a sample with about 40,000 distinct CDR3 sequences, 3% to 4% of them seen once. Sample time point: patch test 2, 6 weeks after DPC sensitization. Treatment given: therapeutic diphenylcyclopropenone sensitization with weekly scalp DPC. This clonotype was seen many times.

The sequences come from whole blood, collected in connection with sensitization to the hapten diphenylcyclopropenone (DPC). The chain couples TRBV5-6 to TRBJ1-1; a possible D gene is TRBD1 (6 bases). This receptor was obtained from a man in his forties or fifties with alopecia areata. Some clones in this sample may be carry-over from other donors' samples. Here the CDR3 DNA reads TGTGCCAGCAGCCTGACAGGGAACACTGAAGCTTTCTTT. Its translation is CASSLTGNTEAFF.